Below, 17 T cell receptor beta chains from the same sample are listed, as sequenced in a study of graft-versus-host responses after intestinal transplantation. Only in-frame clones appear in the TCRdb table, and some are missing; sequencing was by immunoSEQ multiplex PCR. The sample yields 25,000 to 30,000 clones, about 80% seen once. Lamina propria and intraepithelial lymphocytes were released by processing graft tissue. Material: ileum tissue, obtained 98 days after intestinal transplantation. These receptors all stem from a human patient who received an intestinal transplant, so some T cells may come from the graft donor.

The chain couples TRBV4-2 to TRBJ2-5; D might be TRBD2 (6 bases). This CDR3 spans 16 amino acids. Germline CDR1 and CDR2: LGHNA and YNFKEQ. Between the trimmed V and J ends, which lost 0 bases and 1 base, there was a span of 12 bases. CDR3 sequence (DNA): TGTGCCAGCAGCCAAGAGCTTGCGGGACCCCAAGAGACCCAGTACTTC. Residues: CASSQELAGPQETQYF.

This chain connects TRBV27 to TRBJ1-5; D ambiguous. The germline gives CDR1 MNHEY, CDR2 SMNVEV (reference sequence). This CDR3 region has 13 residues. V shed 0 bases and J shed 6 bases, with 6 bases lying between them. CDR3 loop: CASSLSASQPQHF. Here the CDR3 DNA reads TGTGCCAGCAGTTTATCCGCCTCTCAGCCCCAGCATTTT.

J is TRBJ2-7 and V is TRBV7-9; D is undetermined. The ends were cut back, 1 base at V and 2 bases at J, with 15 bases in the middle. Germline V CDR1 and CDR2: SEHNR, FQNEAQ (reference sequence). The CDR3 consists of 16 residues. CDR3 protein: CASSLVSPRNTYEQYF. CDR3 nucleotides: TGTGCCAGCAGCTTAGTCTCTCCCAGAAACACCTACGAGCAGTACTTC.

The chain links TRBV19 to TRBJ2-6, with D possibly being TRBD2 (5 bases). This CDR3 comprises 15 residues. Germline V lookup: CDR1 LNHDA, CDR2 SQIVND (reference sequence). Trimming took off 7 bases at V and 0 bases at J, with 10 bases between the two ends. This CDR3 reads CASNEGVSGANVLTF. For the CDR3, the DNA is TGTGCCAGTAACGAGGGAGTCTCTGGGGCCAACGTCCTGACTTTC.

This clone was found a few times. This rearrangement joins TRBV10-3 to TRBJ1-6; TRBD1 matches 8 bases. With 5 bases clipped from V and 7 bases from J, the junction kept 4 bases outside the gene matches. CDR1 and CDR2 (germline): ENHRY, SYGVKD. CDR3 length: 14 amino acids. The DNA for the CDR3 is TGTGCCATCAGTTCGACAGGGGCAAATTCACCCCTCCACTTT. It encodes CAISSTGANSPLHF.

The chain links TRBV5-4 to TRBJ2-2; no firm D call. The germline V gene encodes CDR1 SGHNT and CDR2 YYREEE (reference sequence). V was cut by 0 bases and J by 6 bases, with 3 bases left in between. The CDR3 is 12 amino acids. The CDR3 nucleotides are TGTGCCAGCAGCTTGGTCCCCGGGGAGCTGTTTTTT. Translating it yields CASSLVPGELFF.

The chain has TRBV6-5 and TRBJ1-2; tentative D call: TRBD1 (5 bases). The CDR3 runs 13 residues. Trimming removed 2 bases from V and 6 bases from J, with 10 bases in between. The germline CDR1 and CDR2 sequences are MNHEY and SVGAGI. CDR3 nucleotides: TGTGCCAGCAGTTACGGGGGTGGGGATGGCTACACCTTC. Translation: CASSYGGGDGYTF.

The count of this clone is one. The genes are TRBV6-5 and TRBJ2-5; D may be TRBD2 (7 bases). The CDR3 has 12 residues. V was pared by 8 bases and J by 5 bases, with 12 bases between. CDR1 and CDR2 from the germline V gene are MNHEY and SVGAGI. CDR3 in amino acids: CASSGGGETQYF. The CDR3 DNA reads TGTGCCAGCTCGGGGGGCGGGGAGACCCAGTACTTC.

V and J are TRBV27 and TRBJ1-4; D is ambiguous. With 3 bases removed from V and 8 bases from J, the gap between germline ends came to 10 bases. Per the germline V gene, CDR1 is MNHEY and CDR2 is SMNVEV (reference sequence). The CDR3 length is 13 residues. The CDR3 nucleotides are TGTGCCAGCAGTTTGGCGGGTTCGGAAAAACTGTTTTTT. It encodes CASSLAGSEKLFF.

The chain is built from TRBV4-1 and TRBJ2-4, with 13 bases aligning to TRBD2. V was pared by 4 bases and J by 3 bases, with 9 bases of the junction left unmatched. Germline CDR1 is MGHRA and CDR2 is YSYEKL. The CDR3 covers 18 residues. Written as DNA, the CDR3 is TGCGCCAGCAGCCGGACCGGGACTAGCGGGGAGGGCAAAAACATTCAGTACTTC. Translated: CASSRTGTSGEGKNIQYF.

The gene calls are TRBV5-1 and TRBJ2-7, with TRBD1 identical over 10 bases. The J segment lost 3 bases and the V segment lost 0 bases, leaving 3 bases of the junction unmatched. Germline-derived CDR1 and CDR2 are SGHRS and YFSETQ. The CDR3 runs to 15 residues. In DNA form, the CDR3 reads TGCGCCAGCAGCTTGGCGGGACAGGGGTTCTACGAGCAGTACTTC. This encodes CASSLAGQGFYEQYF. Filled out from reference TRBV5-1 and TRBJ2-7, the complete variable domain reads KAGVTQTPRYLIKTRGQQVTLSCSPISGHRSVSWYQQTPGQGLQFLFEYFSETQRNKGNFPGRFSGRQFSNSRSEMNVSTLELGDSALYLCASSLAGQGFYEQYFGPGTRLTVT.

This rearrangement joins TRBV5-1 to TRBJ2-5; TRBD2 matches at 8 bases. This CDR3 is 16 amino acids long. Per germline, CDR1 SGHRS and CDR2 YFSETQ. V shed 4 bases, J shed 5 bases, and the junction held 13 bases outside the gene matches. CDR3 bases: TGCGCCAGCAGCCCGGTCCGCGGGGGGCTGGTGGAGACCCAGTACTTC. Translation: CASSPVRGGLVETQYF.

The chain uses TRBV30 and TRBJ1-1; D is ambiguous. V was pared by 2 bases and J by 0 bases, with 7 bases between. The CDR3 spans 13 residues. Germline-derived CDR1 and CDR2 are GTSNPN and SVGIG (reference sequence). The CDR3 DNA reads as TGTGCCTGGAGTTCGGTCCTGAACACTGAAGCTTTCTTT. Encoded protein: CAWSSVLNTEAFF.

V and J are TRBV4-1 and TRBJ1-2; D gene uncertain. The CDR3 length is 16 residues. Between the trimmed V and J ends, which lost 3 bases and 1 base, there was a span of 15 bases. Germline V gene sequence: CDR1 MGHRA, CDR2 YSYEKL. Here the CDR3 reads CASSQFKPGFNYGYTF. The CDR3 region has the DNA TGCGCCAGCAGCCAGTTTAAACCCGGGTTTAACTATGGCTACACCTTC.

This rearrangement joins TRBV28 to TRBJ1-2; 7 bases fit TRBD1. Germline assignment: CDR1 MDHEN and CDR2 SYDVKM. V shed 3 bases and J 9 bases; nucleotides not matched to a gene: 4. This CDR3 region has 12 residues. The CDR3 is CASSFQGGRYTF. CDR3 DNA sequence: TGTGCCAGCAGTTTTCAGGGGGGGCGCTACACCTTC.

This clone was counted only a few times. V usage is TRBV19 and J usage is TRBJ1-1; 9 bases are shared with TRBD1. Unmatched junction bases numbered 8, after V lost 7 bases and J lost 8 bases. The CDR3 totals 13 residues. The germline V gene has CDR1 LNHDA and CDR2 SQIVND (reference sequence). The DNA of the CDR3 is TGTGCCAGTACCCAGACAGGGGGATTCGAAGCTTTCTTT. Protein: CASTQTGGFEAFF.

The chain combines TRBV9 with TRBJ2-1; D may match TRBD1 or TRBD2 (5 bases each). Germline V gene data show CDR1 as SGDLS and CDR2 as YYNGEE. Trimming removed 3 bases at V and 5 bases at J, with 24 bases between. The CDR3 covers 18 residues. The CDR3 DNA is TGTGCCAGCAGCGCCCGGGACGGCGATCCAGTCCGCAACAATGAGCAGTTCTTC. It translates to CASSARDGDPVRNNEQFF.